A few counts support the clone carrying this T cell receptor beta chain. Its antigen is unknown. The record originates from a study of T cells after yellow fever vaccination. Study-level background: SMART-Seq v4 Ultra Low Input prepared libraries from low-cell fractions. The study, taken as a whole, reports: Post-booster repertoires again held most primary-vaccination clones (around 95% CD4, roughly 88% CD8). Sorted repertoires could include abundant contaminating clonotypes from bulk cells.

Template switching with 5'RACE generated the TCR cDNA and added a universal primer site and UMIs. TCRdb itself ran the 5' RACE reads through MiXCR, one entry per CDR3 protein. The table lists some 320,000 distinct CDR3 sequences, 7.5% to 9.5% of them singletons. The V gene end was trimmed by 4 bases and the J gene end by 5 bases; junction bases not matched to a gene: 5. The CDR3 is 14 residues long. The germline gives CDR1 KGHDR, CDR2 SFDVKD. This rearrangement joins TRBV24-1 to TRBJ1-2; 8 nucleotides line up with TRBD1. The material sequenced was CD4+ T cells sorted from PBMCs, taken 5 days after the yellow fever booster vaccination. The TCR sequence derives from a man younger than 30 who received the YFV17D yellow fever vaccine. CDR3 DNA: TGTGCCACCAGTGACATCGACAGGGGTTATGGCTACACCTTC. Translation: CATSDIDRGYGYTF.